This TCR beta chain was identified in a study of blood T cells in healthy people across ages. Regarding the study as a whole: Since the PBMCs were unsorted, naive and antigen-experienced cells could not be conclusively compared.

This clonotype has only one observation. What it binds is unknown. The authors ran a second PCR of about 6 to 11 cycles using a sample-barcoded 5' primer and a J-beta primer mix. Template switching added a 12-random-nucleotide identifier to every cDNA molecule. TCRdb passed the 5' RACE reads through MiXCR, listing each CDR3 protein once. Among more than 1.4 million distinct CDR3 sequences listed, 42% were seen once. The length of the CDR3 is 15 residues. V dropped 5 bases and J dropped 2; count of bases not matched to a gene: 5. In germline, CDR1 is SEHNR, CDR2 FQNEAQ (reference sequence). The sequence was collected from a woman aged 18 to 35 in good health. The specimen was blood. The chain has TRBV7-9 and TRBJ1-4; 7 bases line up with TRBD1. CDR3 sequence: CASSPQGLTNEKLFF. Written as DNA, the CDR3 is TGTGCCAGCAGCCCACAGGGGCTCACTAATGAAAAACTGTTTTTT.